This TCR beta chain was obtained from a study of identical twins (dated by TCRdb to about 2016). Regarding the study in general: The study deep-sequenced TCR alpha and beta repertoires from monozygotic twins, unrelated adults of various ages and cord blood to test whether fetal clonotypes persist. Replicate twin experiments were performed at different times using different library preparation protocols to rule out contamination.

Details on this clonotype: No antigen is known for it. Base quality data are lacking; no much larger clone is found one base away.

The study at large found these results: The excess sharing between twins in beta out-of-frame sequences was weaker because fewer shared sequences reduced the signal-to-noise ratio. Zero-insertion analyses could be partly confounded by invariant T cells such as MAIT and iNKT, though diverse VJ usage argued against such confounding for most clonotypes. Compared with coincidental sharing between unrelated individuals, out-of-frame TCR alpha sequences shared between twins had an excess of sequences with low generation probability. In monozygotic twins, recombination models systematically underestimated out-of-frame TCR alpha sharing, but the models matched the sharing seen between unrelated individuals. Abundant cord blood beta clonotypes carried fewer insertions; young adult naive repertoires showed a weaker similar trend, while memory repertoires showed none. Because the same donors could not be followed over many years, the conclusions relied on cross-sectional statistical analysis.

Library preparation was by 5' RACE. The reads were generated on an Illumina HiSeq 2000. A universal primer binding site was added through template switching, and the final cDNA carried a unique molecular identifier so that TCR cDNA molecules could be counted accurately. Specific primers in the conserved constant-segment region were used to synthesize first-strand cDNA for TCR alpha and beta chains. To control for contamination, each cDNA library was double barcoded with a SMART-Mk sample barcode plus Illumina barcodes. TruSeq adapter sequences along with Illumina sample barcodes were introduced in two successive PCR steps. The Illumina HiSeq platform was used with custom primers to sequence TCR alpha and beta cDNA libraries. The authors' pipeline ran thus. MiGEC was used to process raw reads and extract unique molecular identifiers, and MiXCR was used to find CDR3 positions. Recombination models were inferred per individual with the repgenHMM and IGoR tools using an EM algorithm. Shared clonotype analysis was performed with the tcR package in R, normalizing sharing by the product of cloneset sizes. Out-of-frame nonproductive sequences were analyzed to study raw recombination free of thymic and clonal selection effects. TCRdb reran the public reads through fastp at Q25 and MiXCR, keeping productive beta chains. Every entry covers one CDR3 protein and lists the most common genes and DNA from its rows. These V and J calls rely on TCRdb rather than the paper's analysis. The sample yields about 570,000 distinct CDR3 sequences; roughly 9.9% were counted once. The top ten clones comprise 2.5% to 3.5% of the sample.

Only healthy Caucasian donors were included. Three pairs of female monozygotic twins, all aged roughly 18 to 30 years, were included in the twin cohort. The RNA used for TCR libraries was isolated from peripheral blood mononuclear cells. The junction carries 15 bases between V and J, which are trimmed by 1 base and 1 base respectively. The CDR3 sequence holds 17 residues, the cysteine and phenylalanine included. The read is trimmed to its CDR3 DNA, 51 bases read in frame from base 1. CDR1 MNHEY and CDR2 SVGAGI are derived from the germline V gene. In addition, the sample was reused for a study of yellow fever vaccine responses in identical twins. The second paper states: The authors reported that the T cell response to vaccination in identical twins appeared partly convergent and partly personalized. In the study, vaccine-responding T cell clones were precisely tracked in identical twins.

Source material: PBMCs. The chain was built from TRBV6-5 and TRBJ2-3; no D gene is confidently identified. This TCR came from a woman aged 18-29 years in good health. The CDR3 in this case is CASSYLGEPSRTDTQYF. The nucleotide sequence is TGTGCCAGCAGTTACTTGGGCGAGCCTTCACGCACAGATACGCAGTATTTT.